The source of this TCR beta chain is a study of cytomegalovirus exposure and HLA in healthy donors. This clone has a single count. Its antigen is not identified. The CDR3 is made up of 14 amino acids. Germline V gives CDR1 ENHRY, CDR2 SYGVKD. Deletions cut 6 bases from V and 3 bases from J, with 14 bases between. General study points: TCR association rates varied by HLA locus in a later analysis, with DRB1 highest and HLA-C lowest.

Researchers ran the PCR with 60 Vbeta and 13 Jbeta primers. Some clones are missing from TCRdb's copy, which holds only in-frame ones; the method was immunoSEQ multiplex PCR. Of 200,000 or so clones listed, approximately 84% are singletons. Material: PBMCs. The V and J genes are TRBV10-3 and TRBJ1-2; D perhaps matches TRBD1 (5 bases). This TCR was sampled from a girl under three years old in good health and CMV-seronegative. The chain's CDR3 is CAIRRQSPDYGYTF. The CDR3 DNA reads as TGTGCCATCAGGAGACAGTCCCCTGACTATGGCTACACCTTC.